This paragraph reports one TCR beta chain. Antigen unknown. From germline, CDR1 is SNHLY and CDR2 FYNNEI. The length of the CDR3 is 13 residues. The J segment lost 6 bases and the V segment lost 10 bases, leaving 7 bases of the junction unmatched. This record comes from a study of glioma-infiltrating T cells after dendritic cell vaccination. Study findings and constraints: Longer survival after dendritic cell vaccination followed higher pretreatment TIL content. Few patients contributed both blood and tumor specimens.

Amplification used 60 V beta primers and 13 J beta primers. TCRdb's table, derived via immunoSEQ multiplex PCR, lists solely in-frame clones and lacks some. The table lists 85,000 to 110,000 clones, roughly 81% of them singletons. This clonotype was sampled from a human donor with glioblastoma. Source: blood, taken before dendritic cell vaccination. The chain has TRBV2 and TRBJ2-7; TRBD1 agrees at 12 bases. CDR3 nucleotides: TGTGCCACCCTGGGACAGGGGGCCTTCGAGCAGTACTTC. Encoded protein: CATLGQGAFEQYF.